This T cell receptor (beta chain) was identified during a study of regulatory T cells in long-lasting Graves disease. Study details: Persistent Graves' disease denoted over 5 years of antithyroid drugs plus positive TSH receptor antibodies.

Looked up from germline, CDR1 is MNHNS and CDR2 is SASEGT. With 6 bases clipped from V and 1 base from J, the junction kept 9 bases outside the gene matches. The CDR3 has 18 residues. For TCR beta, libraries came from iRepertoire HTBI primers and Arm-PCR of CDR3 regions. TCRdb reprocessed the multiplex PCR reads with MiXCR, giving one entry per CDR3 protein. The table has under 450,000 distinct CDR3 sequences, about 20% seen once. Sample time point: persistent/refractory GD, antithyroid drugs over 5 years with positive TRAb. Extracted RNA from PBMCs served as the source of the TCR library. American Thyroid Association guidelines served as the basis for diagnosing Graves' disease. On this clonotype itself: Its antigen is currently unknown.

General study points: Peripheral blood was the sole material, not thyroid tissue. Persistent disease samples used TRBV28, TRBJ1-2 and TRBJ2-5 preferentially.

The receptor was derived from a female donor with Graves disease. The sequenced sample was peripheral blood mononuclear cells (PBMCs), obtained when the disease was refractory, from a patient treated with antithyroid drugs. The chain has TRBV6-1 and TRBJ2-2; 12 positions match TRBD2. The CDR3 loop is CASRGRLAGVGNTGELFF. CDR3 sequence (DNA): TGTGCCAGCAGGGGACGACTAGCGGGAGTAGGGAACACCGGGGAGCTGTTTTTT.